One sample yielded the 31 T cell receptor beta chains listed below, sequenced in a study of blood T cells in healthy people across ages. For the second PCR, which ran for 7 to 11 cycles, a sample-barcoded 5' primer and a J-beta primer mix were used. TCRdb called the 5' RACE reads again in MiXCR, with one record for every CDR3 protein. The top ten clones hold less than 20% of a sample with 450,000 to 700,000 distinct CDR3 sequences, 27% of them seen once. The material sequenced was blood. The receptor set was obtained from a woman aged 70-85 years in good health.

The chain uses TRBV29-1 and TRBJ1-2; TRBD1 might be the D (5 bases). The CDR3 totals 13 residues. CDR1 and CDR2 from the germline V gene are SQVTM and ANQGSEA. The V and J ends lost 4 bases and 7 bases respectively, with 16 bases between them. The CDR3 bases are TGCAGCGTTGGACAGACTGGGGAGGGTGGCTACACCTTC. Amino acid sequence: CSVGQTGEGGYTF.

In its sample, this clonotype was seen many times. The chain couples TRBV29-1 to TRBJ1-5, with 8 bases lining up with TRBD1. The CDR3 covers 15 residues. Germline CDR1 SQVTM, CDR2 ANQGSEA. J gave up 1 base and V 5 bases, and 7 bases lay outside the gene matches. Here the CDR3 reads CSVSQGAASNQPQHF. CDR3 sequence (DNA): TGCAGCGTTTCCCAGGGGGCAGCAAGCAATCAGCCCCAGCATTTT. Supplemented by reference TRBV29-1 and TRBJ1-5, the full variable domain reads SAVISQKPSRDICQRGTSLTIQCQVDSQVTMMFWYRQQPGQSLTLIATANQGSEATYESGFVIDKFPISRPNLTFSTLTVSNMSPEDSSIYLCSVSQGAASNQPQHFGDGTRLSIL.

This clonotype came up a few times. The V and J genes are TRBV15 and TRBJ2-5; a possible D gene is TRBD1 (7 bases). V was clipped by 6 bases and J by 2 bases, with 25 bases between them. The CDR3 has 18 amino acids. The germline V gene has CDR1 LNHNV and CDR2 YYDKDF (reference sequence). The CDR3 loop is CATSRTGGAGTEQETQYF. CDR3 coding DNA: TGTGCCACCAGTAGAACCGGAGGGGCCGGGACAGAGCAAGAGACCCAGTACTTC.

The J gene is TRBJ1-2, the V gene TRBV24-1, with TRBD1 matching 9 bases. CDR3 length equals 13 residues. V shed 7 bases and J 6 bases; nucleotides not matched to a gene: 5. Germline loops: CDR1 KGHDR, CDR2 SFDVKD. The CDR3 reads CATRKQGADGYTF. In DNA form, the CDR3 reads TGTGCCACCAGGAAACAGGGGGCTGATGGCTACACCTTC.

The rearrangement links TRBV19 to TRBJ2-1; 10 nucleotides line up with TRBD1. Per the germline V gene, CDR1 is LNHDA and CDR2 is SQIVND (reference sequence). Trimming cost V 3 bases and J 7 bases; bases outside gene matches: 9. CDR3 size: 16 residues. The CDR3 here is CASSMDRGIVRNEQFF. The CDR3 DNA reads TGTGCCAGTAGTATGGACAGGGGGATAGTGCGAAATGAGCAGTTCTTC.

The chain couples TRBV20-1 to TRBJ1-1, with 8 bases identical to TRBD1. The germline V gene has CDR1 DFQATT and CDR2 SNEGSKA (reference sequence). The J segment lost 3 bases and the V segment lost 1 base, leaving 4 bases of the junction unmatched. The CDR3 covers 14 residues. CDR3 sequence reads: CSARADREYTEAFF. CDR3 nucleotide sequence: TGCAGTGCTAGAGCGGACAGGGAATACACTGAAGCTTTCTTT.

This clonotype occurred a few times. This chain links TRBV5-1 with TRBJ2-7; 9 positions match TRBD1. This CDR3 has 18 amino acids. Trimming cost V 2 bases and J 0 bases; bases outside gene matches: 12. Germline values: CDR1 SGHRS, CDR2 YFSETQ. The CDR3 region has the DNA TGCGCCAGCAGCTTCTTATCCGGGACAGGGTTCACCTCCTACGAGCAGTACTTC. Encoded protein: CASSFLSGTGFTSYEQYF.

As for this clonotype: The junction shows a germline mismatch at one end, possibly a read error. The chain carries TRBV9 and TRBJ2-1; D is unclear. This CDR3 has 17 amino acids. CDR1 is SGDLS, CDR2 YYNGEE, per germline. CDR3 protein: CASSVDGGPSSYNEQFF. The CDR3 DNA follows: TGTGCCAGCAGCGTAGATGGCGGCCCGAGCTCCTACAATGAGCAGTTCTTT.

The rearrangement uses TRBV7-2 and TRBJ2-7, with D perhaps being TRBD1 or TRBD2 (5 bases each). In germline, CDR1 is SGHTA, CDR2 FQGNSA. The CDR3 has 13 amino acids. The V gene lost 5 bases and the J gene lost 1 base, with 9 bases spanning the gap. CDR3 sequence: CASSMGPSYEQYF. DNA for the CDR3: TGTGCCAGCAGCATGGGACCGTCCTACGAGCAGTACTTC.

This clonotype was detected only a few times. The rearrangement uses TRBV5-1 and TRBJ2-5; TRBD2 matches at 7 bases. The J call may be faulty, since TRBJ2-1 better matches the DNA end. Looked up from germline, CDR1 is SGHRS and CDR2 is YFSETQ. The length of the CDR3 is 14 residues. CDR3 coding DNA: TGCGCCAGCTCCGTGCTAGCGGAGTACAATGAGCAGTTCTTC. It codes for CASSVLAEYNEQFF.

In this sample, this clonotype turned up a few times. CDR3 residues: CSASLRQGTGELFF. The CDR3 DNA reads as TGCAGTGCTAGTTTGCGACAGGGCACCGGGGAGCTGTTTTTT. The rearrangement joins TRBV20-1 to TRBJ2-2, with 7 bases fitting TRBD1. V lost 3 bases, J lost 4 bases, and 5 bases stayed unmatched. The CDR3 has 14 residues. The V gene's germline CDR1 is DFQATT and CDR2 SNEGSKA (reference sequence).

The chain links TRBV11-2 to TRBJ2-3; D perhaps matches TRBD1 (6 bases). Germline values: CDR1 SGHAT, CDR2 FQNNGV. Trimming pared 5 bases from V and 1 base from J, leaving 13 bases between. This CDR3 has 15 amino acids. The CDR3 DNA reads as TGTGCCAGCAGCCCGGTGGGACAACGCACAGATACGCAGTATTTT. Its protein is CASSPVGQRTDTQYF.

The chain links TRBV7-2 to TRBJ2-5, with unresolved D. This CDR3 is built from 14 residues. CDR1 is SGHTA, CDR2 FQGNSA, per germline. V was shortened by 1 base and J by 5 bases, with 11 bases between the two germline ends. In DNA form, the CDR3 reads TGTGCCAGCAGCTTAGGCCCAGTGGGGGAGACCCAGTACTTC. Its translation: CASSLGPVGETQYF.

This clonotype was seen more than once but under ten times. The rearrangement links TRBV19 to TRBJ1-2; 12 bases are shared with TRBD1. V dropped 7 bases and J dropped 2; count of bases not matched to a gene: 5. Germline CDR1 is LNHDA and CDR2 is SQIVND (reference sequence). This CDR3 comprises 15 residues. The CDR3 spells CASTRGQGANYGYTF. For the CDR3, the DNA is TGTGCCAGTACCAGGGGACAGGGGGCGAACTATGGCTACACCTTC.

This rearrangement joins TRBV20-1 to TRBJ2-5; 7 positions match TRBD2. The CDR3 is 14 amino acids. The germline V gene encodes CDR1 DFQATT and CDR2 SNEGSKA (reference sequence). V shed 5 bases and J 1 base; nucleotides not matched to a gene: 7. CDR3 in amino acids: CSADPRLAQETQYF. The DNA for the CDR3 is TGCAGTGCTGACCCAAGACTAGCCCAAGAGACCCAGTACTTC.

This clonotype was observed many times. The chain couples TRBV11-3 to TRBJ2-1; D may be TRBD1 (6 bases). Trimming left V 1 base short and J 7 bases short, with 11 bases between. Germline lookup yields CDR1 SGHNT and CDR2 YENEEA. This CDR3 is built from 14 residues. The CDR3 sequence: CASSLVWQGNEQFF. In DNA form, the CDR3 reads TGTGCCAGCAGCTTAGTTTGGCAGGGGAATGAGCAGTTCTTC. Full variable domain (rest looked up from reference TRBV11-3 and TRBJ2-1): EAGVVQSPRYKIIEKKQPVAFWCNPISGHNTLYWYLQNLGQGPELLIRYENEEAVDDSQLPKDRFSAERLKGVDSTLKIQPAELGDSAVYLCASSLVWQGNEQFFGPGTRLTVL.

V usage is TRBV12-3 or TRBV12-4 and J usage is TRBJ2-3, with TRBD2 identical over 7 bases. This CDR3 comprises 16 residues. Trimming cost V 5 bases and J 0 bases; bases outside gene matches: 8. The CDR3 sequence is CASSPVWGGSTDTQYF. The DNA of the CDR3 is TGTGCCAGCAGTCCGGTGTGGGGGGGGAGCACAGATACGCAGTATTTT.

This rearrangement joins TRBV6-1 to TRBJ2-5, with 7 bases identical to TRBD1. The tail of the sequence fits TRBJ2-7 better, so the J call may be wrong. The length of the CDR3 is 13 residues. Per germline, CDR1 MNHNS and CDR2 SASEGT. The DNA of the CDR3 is TGTGCCAGCGTTCGGGACAGCTTGAGCGAGCAGTACTTC. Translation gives CASVRDSLSEQYF.

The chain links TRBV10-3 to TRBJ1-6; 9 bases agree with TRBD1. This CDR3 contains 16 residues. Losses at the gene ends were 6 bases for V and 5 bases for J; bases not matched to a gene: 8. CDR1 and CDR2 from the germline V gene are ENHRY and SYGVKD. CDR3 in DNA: TGTGCCATCAGGAGACAGGGGGGACAGGATAATTCACCCCTCCACTTT. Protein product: CAIRRQGGQDNSPLHF.

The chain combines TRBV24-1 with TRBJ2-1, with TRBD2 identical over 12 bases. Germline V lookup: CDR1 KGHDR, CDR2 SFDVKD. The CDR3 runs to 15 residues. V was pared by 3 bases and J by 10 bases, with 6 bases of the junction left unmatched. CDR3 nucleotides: TGTGCCACCAGTGATCCTAGCGGGGGGGGAGAGGAGCAGTTCTTC. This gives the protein CATSDPSGGGEEQFF.

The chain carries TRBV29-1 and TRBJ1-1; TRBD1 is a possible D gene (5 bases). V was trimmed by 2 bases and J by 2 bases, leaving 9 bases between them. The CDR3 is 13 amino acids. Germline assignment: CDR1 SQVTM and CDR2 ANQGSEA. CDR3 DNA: TGCAGCGTTGAAAACAGGCAAAACACTGAAGCTTTCTTT. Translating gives CSVENRQNTEAFF.

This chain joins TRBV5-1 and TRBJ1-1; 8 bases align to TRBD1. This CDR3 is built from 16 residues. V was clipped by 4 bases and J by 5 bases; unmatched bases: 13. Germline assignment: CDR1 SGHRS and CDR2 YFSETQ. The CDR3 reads CASSRYPGQDETEAFF. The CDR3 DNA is TGCGCCAGCAGCAGATATCCGGGACAGGACGAAACTGAAGCTTTCTTT.

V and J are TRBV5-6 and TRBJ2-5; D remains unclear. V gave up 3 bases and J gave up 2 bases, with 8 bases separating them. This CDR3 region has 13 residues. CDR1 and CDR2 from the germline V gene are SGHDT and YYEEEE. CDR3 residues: CASSSYPQETQYF. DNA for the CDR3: TGTGCCAGCAGCTCCTACCCGCAAGAGACCCAGTACTTC.

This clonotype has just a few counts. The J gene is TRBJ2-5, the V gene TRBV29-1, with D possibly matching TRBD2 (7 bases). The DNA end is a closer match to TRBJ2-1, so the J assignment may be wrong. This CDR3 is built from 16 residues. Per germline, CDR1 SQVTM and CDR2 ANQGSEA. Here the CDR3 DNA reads TGCAGCGTCGTTGATAGGGGGGGGATTTCGCTAAATGAGCAGTTCTTC. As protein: CSVVDRGGISLNEQFF.

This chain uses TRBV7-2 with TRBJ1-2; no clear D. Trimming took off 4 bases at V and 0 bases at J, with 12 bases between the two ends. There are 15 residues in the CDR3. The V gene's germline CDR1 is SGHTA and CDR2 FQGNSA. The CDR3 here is CASSSGAATNYGYTF. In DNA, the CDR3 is TGTGCCAGCAGCTCCGGAGCTGCCACTAACTATGGCTACACCTTC. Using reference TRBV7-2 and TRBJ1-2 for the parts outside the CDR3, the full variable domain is GAGVSQSPSNKVTEKGKDVELRCDPISGHTALYWYRQSLGQGLEFLIYFQGNSAPDKSGLPSDRFSAERTGGSVSTLTIQRTQQEDSAVYLCASSSGAATNYGYTFGSGTRLTVV.

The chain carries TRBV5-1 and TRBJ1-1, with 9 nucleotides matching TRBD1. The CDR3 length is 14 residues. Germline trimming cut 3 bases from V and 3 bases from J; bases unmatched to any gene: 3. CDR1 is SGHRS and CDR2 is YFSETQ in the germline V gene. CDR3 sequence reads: CASSYRTGDTEAFF. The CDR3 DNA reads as TGCGCCAGCAGCTATCGGACAGGGGACACTGAAGCTTTCTTT. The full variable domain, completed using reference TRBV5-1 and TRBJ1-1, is KAGVTQTPRYLIKTRGQQVTLSCSPISGHRSVSWYQQTPGQGLQFLFEYFSETQRNKGNFPGRFSGRQFSNSRSEMNVSTLELGDSALYLCASSYRTGDTEAFFGQGTRLTVV.

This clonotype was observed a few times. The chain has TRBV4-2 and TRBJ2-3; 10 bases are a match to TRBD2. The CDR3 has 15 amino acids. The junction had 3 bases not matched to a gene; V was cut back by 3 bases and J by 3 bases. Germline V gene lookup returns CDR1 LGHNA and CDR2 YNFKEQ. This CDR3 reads CASSHGSGGTDTQYF. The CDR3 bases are TGTGCCAGCAGCCACGGTAGCGGGGGGACAGATACGCAGTATTTT.

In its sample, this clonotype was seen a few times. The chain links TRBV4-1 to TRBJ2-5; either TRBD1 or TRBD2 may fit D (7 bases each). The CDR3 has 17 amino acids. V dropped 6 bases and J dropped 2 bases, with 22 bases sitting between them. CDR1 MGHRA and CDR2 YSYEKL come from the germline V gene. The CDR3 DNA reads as TGCGCCAGCAGTCTATTAAGCGGGACAGCCCAGCAAGAGACCCAGTACTTC. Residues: CASSLLSGTAQQETQYF.

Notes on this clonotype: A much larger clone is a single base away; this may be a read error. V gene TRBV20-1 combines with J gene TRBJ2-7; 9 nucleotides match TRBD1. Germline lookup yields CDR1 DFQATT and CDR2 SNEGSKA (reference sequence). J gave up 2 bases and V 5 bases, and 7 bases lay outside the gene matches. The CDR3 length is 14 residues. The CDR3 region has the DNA TGCAGTGCTGGAGGGACAGGGAACCCCTACGAGCAGTACTTC. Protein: CSAGGTGNPYEQYF.

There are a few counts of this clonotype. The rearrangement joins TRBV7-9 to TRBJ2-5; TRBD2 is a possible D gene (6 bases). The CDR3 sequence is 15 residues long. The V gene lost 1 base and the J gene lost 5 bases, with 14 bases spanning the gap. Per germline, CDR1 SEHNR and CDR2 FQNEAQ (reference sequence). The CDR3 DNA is TGTGCCAGCAGCTTAGAAGGCTTGAGCGGGGAGACCCAGTACTTC. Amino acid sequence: CASSLEGLSGETQYF. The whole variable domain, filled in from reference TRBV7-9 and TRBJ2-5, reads DTGVSQNPRHKITKRGQNVTFRCDPISEHNRLYWYRQTLGQGPEFLTYFQNEAQLEKSRLLSDRFSAERPKGSFSTLEIQRTEQGDSAMYLCASSLEGLSGETQYFGPGTRLLVL.

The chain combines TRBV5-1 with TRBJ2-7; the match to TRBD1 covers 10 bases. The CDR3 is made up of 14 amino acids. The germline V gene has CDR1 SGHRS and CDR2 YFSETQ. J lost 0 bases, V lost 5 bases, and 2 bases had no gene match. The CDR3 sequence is CASRRTGGSYEQYF. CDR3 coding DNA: TGCGCCAGCAGGCGGACAGGGGGCTCCTACGAGCAGTACTTC.